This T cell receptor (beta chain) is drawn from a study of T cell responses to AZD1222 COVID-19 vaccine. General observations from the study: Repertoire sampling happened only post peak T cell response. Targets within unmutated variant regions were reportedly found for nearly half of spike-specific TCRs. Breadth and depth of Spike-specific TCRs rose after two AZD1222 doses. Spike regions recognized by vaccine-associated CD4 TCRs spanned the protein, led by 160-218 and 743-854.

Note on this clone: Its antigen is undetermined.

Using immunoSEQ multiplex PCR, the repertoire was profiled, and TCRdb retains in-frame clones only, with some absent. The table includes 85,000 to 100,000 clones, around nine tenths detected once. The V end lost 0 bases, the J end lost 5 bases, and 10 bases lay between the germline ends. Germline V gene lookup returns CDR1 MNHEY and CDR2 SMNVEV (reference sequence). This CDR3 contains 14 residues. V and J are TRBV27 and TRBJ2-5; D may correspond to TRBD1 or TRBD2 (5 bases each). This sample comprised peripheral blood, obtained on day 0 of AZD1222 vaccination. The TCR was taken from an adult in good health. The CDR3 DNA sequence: TGTGCCAGCAGTTTATCGGGGGATAGGGAGACCCAGTACTTC. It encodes CASSLSGDRETQYF.